A single sample is the source of the 28 T cell receptor beta chains below, sequenced in a study of T cells in localized non-small cell lung cancer. The table came from immunoSEQ multiplex PCR; TCRdb's copy has only in-frame clones and leaves some out. The top ten hold around 7.5% of the sample, which has several thousand clones, roughly 94% seen once. The sample here was peripheral blood, taken before any cancer treatment. These receptors came from a woman aged 35-75 years with stage I squamous cell lung carcinoma.

The rearrangement uses TRBV7-9 and TRBJ2-7; 7 bases are a match to TRBD1. The ends lost 3 bases at V and 5 bases at J; junction bases unmatched: 10. The CDR3 is 15 residues long. Germline CDR1 and CDR2: SEHNR and FQNEAQ (reference sequence). The CDR3 is CASSFFSQGTHEQYF. CDR3 DNA: TGTGCCAGCAGCTTCTTTTCACAGGGGACCCACGAGCAGTACTTC.

V usage is TRBV6-5 and J usage is TRBJ2-2; D assignment may be TRBD1 or TRBD2 (5 bases each). The CDR3 has 16 residues. Trimming cost V 4 bases and J 0 bases, with 12 bases left between them. CDR1 is MNHEY, CDR2 SVGAGI, per germline. DNA of the CDR3: TGTGCCAGCAGTTTGACCGGGACGGCGAACACCGGGGAGCTGTTTTTT. This encodes CASSLTGTANTGELFF.

This clone was found once. The V gene is TRBV30, the J gene TRBJ2-2; 9 bases are a match to TRBD1. Unmatched junction bases numbered 2, after V lost 0 bases and J lost 6 bases. This CDR3 region has 14 residues. The germline V gene has CDR1 GTSNPN and CDR2 SVGIG (reference sequence). CDR3 sequence (DNA): TGTGCCTGGAGTGTACGGACAGGGGCCGGGGAGCTGTTTTTT. It specifies CAWSVRTGAGELFF.

The rearrangement uses TRBV19 and TRBJ2-2, with D perhaps TRBD1 (6 bases). This CDR3 has 11 amino acids. V lost 7 bases and J lost 9, with 9 bases in between. Looked up from germline, CDR1 is LNHDA and CDR2 is SQIVND (reference sequence). CDR3 sequence: CASIWGRELFF. Here the CDR3 DNA reads TGTGCCAGTATCTGGGGGCGGGAGCTGTTTTTT.

V usage is TRBV6-1 and J usage is TRBJ2-5, with 8 bases identical to TRBD1. The germline CDR1 and CDR2 sequences are MNHNS and SASEGT. After removal of 3 bases from V and 4 bases from J, the junction contained 4 bases not matched to a gene. The CDR3 is 14 amino acids. Written as DNA, the CDR3 is TGTGCCAGCAGTGACCTCAGGGGGCGAGAGACCCAGTACTTC. Protein: CASSDLRGRETQYF.

The V gene is TRBV7-8, the J gene TRBJ1-1; D possibly corresponds to TRBD1 (5 bases). Germline values: CDR1 SGHVS, CDR2 FQNEAQ. V was clipped by 7 bases and J by 3 bases, with 24 bases between them. CDR3 size: 17 residues. CDR3 residues: CASTSRPGGRSDTEAFF. DNA for the CDR3: TGTGCCAGCACCTCAAGACCGGGGGGACGGTCGGACACTGAAGCTTTCTTT.

The count of this clone is one. J is TRBJ2-7 and V is TRBV28; possibly TRBD1 or TRBD2 for D (5 bases each). Trimming left V 4 bases short and J 2 bases short, with 12 bases between. Germline V gene sequence: CDR1 MDHEN, CDR2 SYDVKM. The CDR3 consists of 14 residues. The CDR3 nucleotides read TGTGCCAGCAGTTCCGGGACGGAGCCCTACGAGCAGTACTTC. Translation: CASSSGTEPYEQYF.

This sequence joins TRBV13 and TRBJ2-1; 7 nucleotides agree with TRBD2. Trimming cost V 4 bases and J 6 bases; bases outside gene matches: 6. Germline values: CDR1 PRHDT, CDR2 FYEKMQ (reference sequence). This CDR3 spans 14 amino acids. CDR3 bases: TGTGCCAGCAGCTACGGGACTACCTCCAATGAGCAGTTCTTC. It translates to CASSYGTTSNEQFF. The full variable domain, its missing parts supplied by reference TRBV13 and TRBJ2-1, is AAGVIQSPRHLIKEKRETATLKCYPIPRHDTVYWYQQGPGQDPQFLISFYEKMQSDKGSIPDRFSAQQFSDYHSELNMSSLELGDSALYFCASSYGTTSNEQFFGPGTRLTVL.

The J gene is TRBJ2-3, the V gene TRBV29-1; TRBD2 matches at 14 bases. Trimming took 4 bases from V and 4 from J; bases not matched to a gene: 1. This CDR3 is built from 14 residues. From germline, CDR1 is SQVTM and CDR2 ANQGSEA. The CDR3 DNA reads TGCAGCGTTGTGACTAGCGGGGGGGCAGATACGCAGTATTTT. Amino acids: CSVVTSGGADTQYF.

The chain recombines TRBV9 with TRBJ2-1; D remains ambiguous. CDR1 and CDR2 from the germline V gene are SGDLS and YYNGEE. Trimming cost V 1 base and J 0 bases, with 5 bases left between them. The length of the CDR3 is 14 residues. This CDR3 is CASSVRDSYNEQFF. In nucleotides, the CDR3 is TGTGCCAGCAGCGTAAGGGACTCCTACAATGAGCAGTTCTTC. The whole variable domain, filled in from reference TRBV9 and TRBJ2-1, reads DSGVTQTPKHLITATGQRVTLRCSPRSGDLSVYWYQQSLDQGLQFLIQYYNGEERAKGNILERFSAQQFPDLHSELNLSSLELGDSALYFCASSVRDSYNEQFFGPGTRLTVL.

The rearrangement uses TRBV11-3 and TRBJ2-7, with 8 bases that match TRBD1. Germline CDR1 is SGHNT and CDR2 is YENEEA. The CDR3 runs 15 residues. Trimming at V came to 4 bases and at J to 5 bases, leaving 10 bases not matched to a gene. The chain's CDR3 is CASSSLDRGAHEQYF. The DNA of the CDR3 is TGTGCCAGCAGCTCATTAGACAGGGGAGCACACGAGCAGTACTTC.

The chain joins TRBV5-1 to TRBJ2-5; 10 bases match TRBD2. CDR3 length equals 16 residues. The J segment lost 5 bases and the V segment lost 1 base, leaving 8 bases of the junction unmatched. The germline V gene encodes CDR1 SGHRS and CDR2 YFSETQ. CDR3 loop: CASSLLSSGGRETQYF. DNA of the CDR3: TGCGCCAGCAGCTTGCTGTCTAGCGGGGGACGGGAGACCCAGTACTTC.

This clone occurred a few times. The chain has TRBV4-1 and TRBJ2-5; D might be TRBD1 or TRBD2, each matching 6 bases. The germline gives CDR1 MGHRA, CDR2 YSYEKL. The CDR3 length is 19 residues. The V end lost 4 bases, the J end lost 5 bases, and 29 bases lay between the germline ends. The CDR3 DNA reads TGCGCCAGCAGCCCAGTCCTTGGGGGGCGCGGCTCGAAAAGGGAGACCCAGTACTTC. It yields the protein CASSPVLGGRGSKRETQYF.

V is TRBV6-1 and J is TRBJ1-3, with D unclear. V lost 11 bases and J 4 bases, leaving 9 bases between the germline ends. This CDR3 is 11 amino acids long. Looked up from germline, CDR1 is MNHNS and CDR2 is SASEGT. CDR3 in amino acids: CAGLLGNTIYF. The CDR3 nucleotides are TGTGCCGGGCTTCTCGGAAACACCATATATTTT.

V and J are TRBV4-1 and TRBJ1-5, with D maybe TRBD1 (5 bases). V was clipped by 8 bases and J by 5 bases, with 16 bases between them. The CDR3 extends over 14 amino acids. The V gene's germline CDR1 is MGHRA and CDR2 YSYEKL. CDR3 coding DNA: TGCGCCAGCGGCTCAAGGCGGGGGGATCAGCCCCAGCATTTT. Translation: CASGSRRGDQPQHF.

This chain connects TRBV4-3 to TRBJ2-1; 9 bases align to TRBD1. The CDR3 spans 14 residues. Germline CDR1 reads LGHNA; CDR2 reads YSLEER. J lost 5 bases, V lost 4 bases, and 3 bases had no gene match. This CDR3 reads CASSLQGAHNEQFF. The CDR3 DNA reads as TGCGCCAGCAGCCTACAGGGGGCTCACAATGAGCAGTTCTTC.

The V call is TRBV7-6, the J call TRBJ2-3; 10 nucleotides match TRBD2. The CDR3 totals 16 residues. Germline V gives CDR1 SGHVS, CDR2 FNYEAQ. V was pared by 0 bases and J by 4 bases, with 4 bases of the junction left unmatched. The DNA for the CDR3 is TGTGCCAGCAGCTTAGCAAGCGGGGGGGGTGCAGATACGCAGTATTTT. This encodes CASSLASGGGADTQYF. The variable domain in full, with the rest retrieved from reference TRBV7-6 and TRBJ2-3, is GAGVSQSPRYKVTKRGQDVALRCDPISGHVSLYWYRQALGQGPEFLTYFNYEAQQDKSGLPNDRFSAERPEGSISTLTIQRTEQRDSAMYRCASSLASGGGADTQYFGPGTRLTVL.

V gene TRBV13 combines with J gene TRBJ2-3; a weak D match, TRBD2 (6 bases). Between the trimmed V and J ends, which lost 5 bases and 2 bases, there was a span of 23 bases. The CDR3 runs to 18 residues. Germline values: CDR1 PRHDT, CDR2 FYEKMQ (reference sequence). The CDR3 loop is CASSTPSGGAGHTDTQYF. The CDR3, as DNA: TGTGCCAGCAGCACGCCCTCCGGTGGAGCGGGCCACACAGATACGCAGTATTTT.

This chain links TRBV9 with TRBJ2-1; the match to TRBD2 covers 7 bases. Per the germline V gene, CDR1 is SGDLS and CDR2 is YYNGEE. The CDR3 loop spans 16 amino acids. Trimming took 3 bases from V and 3 from J; bases not matched to a gene: 9. The CDR3 region is CASSASGAPDYNEQFF. Written as DNA, the CDR3 is TGTGCCAGCAGCGCGAGCGGGGCCCCTGACTACAATGAGCAGTTCTTC.

The chain recombines TRBV6-1 with TRBJ1-2; D unresolved. V was shortened by 8 bases and J by 0 bases, with 13 bases between the two germline ends. Germline-derived CDR1 and CDR2 are MNHNS and SASEGT. The CDR3 length is 14 residues. The chain's CDR3 is CASGAQRTNYGYTF. The CDR3 DNA follows: TGTGCCAGCGGAGCTCAGAGAACTAACTATGGCTACACCTTC.

This chain connects TRBV25-1 to TRBJ2-1, with D unclear. Trimming removed 8 bases at V and 4 bases at J, with 6 bases between. The CDR3 is 11 amino acids. CDR1 MGHDK and CDR2 SYGVNS come from the germline V gene. The CDR3 loop reads CASRTYNEQFF. The CDR3 DNA reads as TGTGCCAGCCGAACATACAATGAGCAGTTCTTC.

This rearrangement joins TRBV25-1 to TRBJ2-5, with 9 bases fitting TRBD1. CDR1 is MGHDK and CDR2 is SYGVNS in the germline V gene. CDR3 length equals 14 residues. V lost 7 bases and J lost 3; bases outside the gene matches: 6. DNA for the CDR3: TGTGCCAGCACCCCGGGGACAGGGAAAGAGACCCAGTACTTC. Its protein product is CASTPGTGKETQYF.

This chain uses TRBV10-2 with TRBJ1-1; a weak D match, TRBD1 (5 bases). Germline CDR1 and CDR2: WSHSY and SAAADI. V lost 5 bases, J lost 0 bases, and 13 bases lay in between. The CDR3 has 15 residues. The CDR3 coding sequence is TGCGCCAGCAGTTATGTCCAGGGTGTGAACACTGAAGCTTTCTTT. Translating gives CASSYVQGVNTEAFF.

The chain is built from TRBV4-2 and TRBJ1-1, with D hard to call. Germline assignment: CDR1 LGHNA and CDR2 YNFKEQ. V lost 0 bases and J lost 4, with 6 bases in between. CDR3 length: 13 amino acids. The CDR3 here is CASSQEQSTEAFF. The CDR3 DNA reads as TGTGCCAGCAGCCAAGAACAGAGCACTGAAGCTTTCTTT.

The chain is built from TRBV4-1 and TRBJ2-1, with a possible D match to TRBD2 (5 bases). CDR1 MGHRA and CDR2 YSYEKL come from the germline V gene. The CDR3 spans 16 residues. Trimming took 4 bases from V and 3 from J, leaving 16 bases between them. CDR3 bases: TGCGCCAGCAGCCCCGGGATGTTGGGCCTCTACAATGAGCAGTTCTTC. Its protein is CASSPGMLGLYNEQFF.

The chain employs TRBV7-9 and TRBJ2-7; possible D gene TRBD2, 6 bases. The CDR3 consists of 15 residues. The V end was cut by 5 bases, the J end by 2 bases, with 16 bases between. CDR1 SEHNR and CDR2 FQNEAQ come from the germline V gene (reference sequence). DNA for the CDR3: TGTGCCAGCAGCCCCCCTAAACTAGCCCCCTACGAGCAGTACTTC. This codes for CASSPPKLAPYEQYF.

The rearrangement joins TRBV10-3 to TRBJ2-5, with TRBD2 identical over 10 bases. The V gene's germline CDR1 is ENHRY and CDR2 SYGVKD. V lost 4 bases to trimming and J lost 4 bases; unmatched junction nucleotides: 0. The CDR3 is 13 amino acids. The CDR3 DNA reads as TGTGCCATCAGTGGGACTAGCGGAGAGACCCAGTACTTC. The encoded protein is CAISGTSGETQYF.

The rearrangement joins TRBV29-1 to TRBJ1-2; D not resolved. CDR3 length: 16 amino acids. V lost 5 bases and J 5 bases, leaving 24 bases between the germline ends. From germline, CDR1 is SQVTM and CDR2 ANQGSEA. The DNA of the CDR3 is TGCAGCGTTTCCTCGGGTCAGGCCCAGGATTTATATGGCTACACCTTC. Encoded protein: CSVSSGQAQDLYGYTF. Based on the CDR3 plus reference TRBV29-1 and TRBJ1-2, the full variable domain is SAVISQKPSRDICQRGTSLTIQCQVDSQVTMMFWYRQQPGQSLTLIATANQGSEATYESGFVIDKFPISRPNLTFSTLTVSNMSPEDSSIYLCSVSSGQAQDLYGYTFGSGTRLTVV.